This T cell receptor (beta chain) was recovered during a study of T cells after yellow fever vaccination. Whole-study context: When fractions had low cell numbers, they were prepared with SMART-Seq v4 Ultra Low Input.

A note on this clonotype: Its antigen is currently unknown.

V dropped 5 bases and J dropped 1 base, with 16 bases sitting between them. The CDR3 spans 16 residues. Germline lookup yields CDR1 SGHTA and CDR2 FQGNSA. As TCR cDNA was made by 5'RACE template switching, a universal primer site and UMIs were added. TCRdb re-called the 5' RACE reads with MiXCR, one entry per CDR3 protein. The data contain some 400,000 distinct CDR3 sequences, around 20% of them singletons. Study-level results: A large majority of primary-vaccination clones showed up again after the booster (96% CD4, about 87% CD8). The appearance of a small share of clonotypes in both CD4 and CD8 compartments was observed.

The chain uses TRBV7-2 and TRBJ2-3, with TRBD1 as a possible D gene (6 bases). The TCR originated in a young man who received the YFV17D yellow fever vaccine. The source was PBMCs, collected before the yellow fever booster vaccination. The CDR3, as DNA: TGTGCCAGCAGCACCGATACAGGGAGCGGCACAGATACGCAGTATTTT. This gives the protein CASSTDTGSGTDTQYF.